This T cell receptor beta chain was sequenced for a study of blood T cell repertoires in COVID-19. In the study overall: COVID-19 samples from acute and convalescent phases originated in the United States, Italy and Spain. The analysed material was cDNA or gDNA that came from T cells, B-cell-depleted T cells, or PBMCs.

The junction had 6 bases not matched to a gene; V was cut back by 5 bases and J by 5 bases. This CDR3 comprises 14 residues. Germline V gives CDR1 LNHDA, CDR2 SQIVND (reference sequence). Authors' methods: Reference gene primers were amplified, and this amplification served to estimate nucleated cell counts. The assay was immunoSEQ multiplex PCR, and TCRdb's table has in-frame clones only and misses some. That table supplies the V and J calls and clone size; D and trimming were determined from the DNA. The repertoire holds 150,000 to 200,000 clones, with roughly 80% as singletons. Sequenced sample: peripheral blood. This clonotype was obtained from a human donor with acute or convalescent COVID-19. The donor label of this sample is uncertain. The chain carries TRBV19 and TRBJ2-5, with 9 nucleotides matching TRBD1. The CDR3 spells CASSLGQGMETQYF. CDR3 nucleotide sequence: TGTGCCAGTAGTCTGGGACAGGGAATGGAGACCCAGTACTTC.